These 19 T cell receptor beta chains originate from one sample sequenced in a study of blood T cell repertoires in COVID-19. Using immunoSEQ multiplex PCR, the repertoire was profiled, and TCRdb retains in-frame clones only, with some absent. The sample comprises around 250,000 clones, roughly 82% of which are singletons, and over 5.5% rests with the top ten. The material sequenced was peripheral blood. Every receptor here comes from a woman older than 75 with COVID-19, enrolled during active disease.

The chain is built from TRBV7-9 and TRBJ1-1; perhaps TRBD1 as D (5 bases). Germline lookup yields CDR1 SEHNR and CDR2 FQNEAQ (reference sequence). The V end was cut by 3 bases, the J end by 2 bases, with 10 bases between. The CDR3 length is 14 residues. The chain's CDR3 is CASSFLGPNTEAFF. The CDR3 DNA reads TGTGCCAGCAGCTTTTTGGGGCCCAACACTGAAGCTTTCTTT.

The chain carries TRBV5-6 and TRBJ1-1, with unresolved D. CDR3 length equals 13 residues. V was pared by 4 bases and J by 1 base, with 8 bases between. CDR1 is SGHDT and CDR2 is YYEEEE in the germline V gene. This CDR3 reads CASSPDKNTEAFF. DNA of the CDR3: TGTGCCAGCAGCCCCGACAAGAACACTGAAGCTTTCTTT.

The CDR3 coding sequence is TGTGCCAGCAGCTTAGAAGGACAGGGAAAATACGAGCAGTACGTC. As protein: CASSLEGQGKYEQYV. The rearrangement joins TRBV7-2 to TRBJ2-7; the match to TRBD1 covers 8 bases. J gave up 4 bases and V 1 base, and 6 bases lay outside the gene matches. CDR3 length equals 15 residues. Germline CDR1 reads SGHTA; CDR2 reads FQGNSA.

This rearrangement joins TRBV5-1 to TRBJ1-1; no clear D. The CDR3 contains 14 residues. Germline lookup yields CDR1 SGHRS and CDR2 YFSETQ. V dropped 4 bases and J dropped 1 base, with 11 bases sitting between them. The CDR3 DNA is TGCGCCAGCAGCACCGGAGGCGGGAACACTGAAGCTTTCTTT. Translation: CASSTGGGNTEAFF. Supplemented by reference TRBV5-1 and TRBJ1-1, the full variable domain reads KAGVTQTPRYLIKTRGQQVTLSCSPISGHRSVSWYQQTPGQGLQFLFEYFSETQRNKGNFPGRFSGRQFSNSRSEMNVSTLELGDSALYLCASSTGGGNTEAFFGQGTRLTVV.

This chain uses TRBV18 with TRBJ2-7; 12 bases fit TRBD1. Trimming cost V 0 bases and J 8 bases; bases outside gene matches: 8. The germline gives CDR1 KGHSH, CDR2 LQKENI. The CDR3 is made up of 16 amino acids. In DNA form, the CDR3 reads TGTGCCAGCTCACCACCCGGGACAGGGGGCCCGCAACAGCAGTACGTC. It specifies CASSPPGTGGPQQQYV.

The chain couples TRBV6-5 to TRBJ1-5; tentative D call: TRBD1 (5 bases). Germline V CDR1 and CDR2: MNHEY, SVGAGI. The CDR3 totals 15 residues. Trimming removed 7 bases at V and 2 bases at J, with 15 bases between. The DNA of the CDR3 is TGTGCCAGCACGGAGGGGAGGGCCGGCAATCAGCCCCAGCATTTT. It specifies CASTEGRAGNQPQHF.

This CDR3 is CASSLEGTEAFF. CDR3 coding DNA: TGTGCCAGCAGTTTAGAGGGCACTGAAGCTTTCTTT. The rearrangement links TRBV28 to TRBJ1-1; D is uncertain. This CDR3 comprises 12 residues. CDR1 and CDR2 (germline): MDHEN, SYDVKM. Trimming pared 2 bases from V and 4 bases from J, leaving 5 bases between.

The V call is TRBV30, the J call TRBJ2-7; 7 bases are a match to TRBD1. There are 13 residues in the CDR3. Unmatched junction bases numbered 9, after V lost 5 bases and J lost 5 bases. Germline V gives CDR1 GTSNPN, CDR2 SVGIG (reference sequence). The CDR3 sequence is CAWLPADRHEQYF. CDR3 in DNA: TGTGCCTGGCTCCCAGCGGACAGGCACGAGCAGTACTTC.

The CDR3 loop is CASSLGGGPGTGETQYF. CDR3 DNA sequence: TGCGCCAGCAGCTTGGGGGGGGGACCAGGGACAGGCGAGACCCAGTACTTC. The V call is TRBV5-1, the J call TRBJ2-5; D might be TRBD1 (8 bases). Germline V CDR1 and CDR2: SGHRS, YFSETQ. The CDR3 spans 17 residues. Trimming removed 0 bases from V and 5 bases from J, with 20 bases in between.

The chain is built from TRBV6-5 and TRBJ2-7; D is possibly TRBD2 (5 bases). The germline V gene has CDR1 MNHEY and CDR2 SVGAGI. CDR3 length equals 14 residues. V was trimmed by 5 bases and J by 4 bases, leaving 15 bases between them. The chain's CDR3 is CASSTGGQPYEQYV. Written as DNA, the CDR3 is TGTGCCAGCAGTACCGGCGGGCAGCCGTACGAGCAGTACGTC.

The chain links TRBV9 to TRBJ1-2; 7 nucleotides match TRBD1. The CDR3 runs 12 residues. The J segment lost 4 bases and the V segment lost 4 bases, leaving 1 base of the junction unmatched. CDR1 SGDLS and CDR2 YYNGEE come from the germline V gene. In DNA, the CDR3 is TGTGCCAGCAGCCCAGGGGGCTATGGCTACACCTTC. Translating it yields CASSPGGYGYTF.

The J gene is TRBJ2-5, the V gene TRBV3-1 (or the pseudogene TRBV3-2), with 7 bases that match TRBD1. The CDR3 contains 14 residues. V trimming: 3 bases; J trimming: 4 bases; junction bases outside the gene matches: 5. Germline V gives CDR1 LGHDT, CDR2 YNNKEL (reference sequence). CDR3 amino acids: CASSHATGAETQYF. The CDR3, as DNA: TGTGCCAGCAGCCACGCTACAGGGGCAGAGACCCAGTACTTC.

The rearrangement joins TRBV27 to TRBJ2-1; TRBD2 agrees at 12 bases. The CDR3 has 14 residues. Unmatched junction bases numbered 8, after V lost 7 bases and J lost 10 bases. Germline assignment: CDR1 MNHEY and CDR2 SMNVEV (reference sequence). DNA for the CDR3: TGTGCCAGCAACCTAGCGGGGGGGCCATTGGAGCAGTTCTTC. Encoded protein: CASNLAGGPLEQFF.

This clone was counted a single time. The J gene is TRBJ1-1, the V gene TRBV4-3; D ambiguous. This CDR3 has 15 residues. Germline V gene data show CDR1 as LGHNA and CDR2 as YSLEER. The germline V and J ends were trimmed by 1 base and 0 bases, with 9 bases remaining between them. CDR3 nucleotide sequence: TGCGCCAGCAGCCAAGGTTTGCGTTTGAACACTGAAGCTTTCTTT. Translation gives CASSQGLRLNTEAFF.

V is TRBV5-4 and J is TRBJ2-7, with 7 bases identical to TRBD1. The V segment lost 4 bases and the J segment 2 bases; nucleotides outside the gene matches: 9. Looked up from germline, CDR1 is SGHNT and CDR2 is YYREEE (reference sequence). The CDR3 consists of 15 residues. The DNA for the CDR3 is TGTGCCAGCAGCCCGTGGACAGGTCCGACCTACGAGCAGTACTTC. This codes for CASSPWTGPTYEQYF.

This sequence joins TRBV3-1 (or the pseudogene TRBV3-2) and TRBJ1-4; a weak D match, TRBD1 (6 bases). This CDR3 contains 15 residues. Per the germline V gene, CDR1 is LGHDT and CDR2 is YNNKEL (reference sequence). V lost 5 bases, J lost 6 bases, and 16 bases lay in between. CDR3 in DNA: TGTGCCAGCAGCTCTCGGGGGGCGGGAGATGAAAAACTGTTTTTT. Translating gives CASSSRGAGDEKLFF.

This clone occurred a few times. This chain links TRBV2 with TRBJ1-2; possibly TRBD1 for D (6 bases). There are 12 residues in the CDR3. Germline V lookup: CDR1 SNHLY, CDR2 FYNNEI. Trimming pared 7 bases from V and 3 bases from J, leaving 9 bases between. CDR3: CASKGDDYGYTF. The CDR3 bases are TGTGCCAGCAAGGGGGACGACTATGGCTACACCTTC.

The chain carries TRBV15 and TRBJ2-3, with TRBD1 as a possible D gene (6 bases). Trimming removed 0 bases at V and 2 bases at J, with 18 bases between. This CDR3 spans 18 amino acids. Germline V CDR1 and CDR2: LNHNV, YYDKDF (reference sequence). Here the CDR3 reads CATSRDRTAVTSTDTQYF. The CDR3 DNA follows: TGTGCCACCAGCAGAGATCGGACAGCCGTTACTTCCACAGATACGCAGTATTTT. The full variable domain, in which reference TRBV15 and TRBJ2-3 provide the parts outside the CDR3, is DAMVIQNPRYQVTQFGKPVTLSCSQTLNHNVMYWYQQKSSQAPKLLFHYYDKDFNNEADTPDNFQSRRPNTSFCFLDIRSPGLGDTAMYLCATSRDRTAVTSTDTQYFGPGTRLTVL.

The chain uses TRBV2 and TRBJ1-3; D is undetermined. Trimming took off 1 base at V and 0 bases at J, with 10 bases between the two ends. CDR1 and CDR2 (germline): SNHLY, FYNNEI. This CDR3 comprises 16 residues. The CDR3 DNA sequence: TGTGCCAGCAGTGAAGAGCAGAGGATCTCTGGAAACACCATATATTTT. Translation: CASSEEQRISGNTIYF.